Each of the 30 T cell receptor beta chains below was sequenced from the same sample in a study of blood T cell repertoires in COVID-19. Measured with immunoSEQ multiplex PCR; TCRdb has only the in-frame clones, and not every one. The sample consists of a few hundred thousand clones, 75% to 90% of them appearing once. Input material: PBMCs or T cells enriched from blood (not recorded which). Receptor source: a man aged 25 to 40 who had recovered from COVID-19.

This chain joins TRBV7-2 and TRBJ1-2, with D possibly TRBD1 on 5 matching bases. The CDR3 is 14 residues long. The V end was cut by 2 bases, the J end by 13 bases, with 20 bases between. CDR1 and CDR2 (germline): SGHTA, FQGNSA. In DNA, the CDR3 is TGTGCCAGCAGCTTACAGGGCACCTCCTATGGCGGCACCTTC. The encoded protein is CASSLQGTSYGGTF.

The V gene is TRBV6-5, the J gene TRBJ2-2; possibly TRBD2 for D (6 bases). Germline V gene data show CDR1 as MNHEY and CDR2 as SVGAGI. The CDR3 has 13 residues. V was cut by 1 base and J by 7 bases, with 7 bases left in between. The CDR3 nucleotides are TGTGCCAGCAGTTACTGGAGGGACGGGGAGCTGTTTTTT. This translates into CASSYWRDGELFF.

The chain joins TRBV6-5 to TRBJ2-3; 12 positions match TRBD2. Germline loops: CDR1 MNHEY, CDR2 SVGAGI. The CDR3 totals 16 residues. V was clipped by 4 bases and J by 2 bases; unmatched bases: 4. CDR3 bases: TGTGCCAGCAGTTCCGGACTAGCGGGAAACACAGATACGCAGTATTTT. Encoded protein: CASSSGLAGNTDTQYF.

The rearrangement joins TRBV19 to TRBJ2-2, with D tentatively TRBD2 (5 bases). The CDR3 is 16 amino acids. Germline assignment: CDR1 LNHDA and CDR2 SQIVND (reference sequence). The V end was cut by 5 bases, the J end by 5 bases, with 18 bases between. The CDR3 is CASSVEARLRTGELFF. The CDR3 region has the DNA TGTGCCAGTAGTGTGGAGGCCCGCCTAAGGACCGGGGAGCTGTTTTTT.

In its sample, this clone was seen a few times. The rearrangement joins TRBV20-1 to TRBJ2-7, with D possibly TRBD1 on 6 matching bases. Germline V lookup: CDR1 DFQATT, CDR2 SNEGSKA (reference sequence). This CDR3 contains 11 residues. V was trimmed by 4 bases and J by 4 bases, leaving 8 bases between them. CDR3 sequence: CSAITGYEQYF. The CDR3 DNA is TGCAGTGCTATAACAGGGTACGAGCAGTACTTC.

The V and J genes are TRBV2 and TRBJ2-5; 11 bases match TRBD2. The length of the CDR3 is 14 residues. Per germline, CDR1 SNHLY and CDR2 FYNNEI. J gave up 7 bases and V 4 bases, and 5 bases lay outside the gene matches. CDR3 sequence: CASSATSGKGTQYF. Here the CDR3 DNA reads TGTGCCAGCAGTGCGACTAGCGGGAAGGGGACCCAGTACTTC.

The genes are TRBV7-2 and TRBJ1-2, with D possibly being TRBD1 (6 bases). This CDR3 is built from 14 residues. V lost 5 bases, J lost 5 bases, and 15 bases lay in between. Germline CDR1 SGHTA, CDR2 FQGNSA. DNA of the CDR3: TGTGCCAGCAGCCCTGGACAGAGAGCTTATGGCTACACCTTC. Amino acid sequence: CASSPGQRAYGYTF.

The rearrangement uses TRBV4-1 and TRBJ2-7; TRBD2 matches 7 bases. Germline V gives CDR1 MGHRA, CDR2 YSYEKL. CDR3 length: 16 residues. Trimming at V came to 0 bases and at J to 3 bases, leaving 8 bases not matched to a gene. CDR3 amino acids: CASSQDRGVLDYEQYF. The CDR3 DNA reads as TGCGCCAGCAGCCAAGATCGGGGGGTGCTAGACTACGAGCAGTACTTC.

The chain combines TRBV5-4 with TRBJ1-1, with no clear D. Trimming took off 3 bases at V and 4 bases at J, with 10 bases between the two ends. From germline, CDR1 is SGHNT and CDR2 YYREEE (reference sequence). There are 13 residues in the CDR3. The CDR3: CASSWEGGTEAFF. DNA of the CDR3: TGTGCCAGCAGCTGGGAGGGTGGCACTGAAGCTTTCTTT.

The rearrangement links TRBV19 to TRBJ2-2; 8 nucleotides agree with TRBD1. The germline V gene has CDR1 LNHDA and CDR2 SQIVND (reference sequence). The J segment lost 3 bases and the V segment lost 3 bases, leaving 12 bases of the junction unmatched. The CDR3 runs 18 residues. This chain's CDR3 is CASSIQTAGGSDTGELFF. The CDR3 region has the DNA TGTGCCAGTAGTATTCAGACCGCAGGGGGCTCGGACACCGGGGAGCTGTTTTTT.

The rearrangement uses TRBV21-1 and TRBJ2-5; the table assigns TRBD2, which was not confirmed against the DNA. TRBV21-1 is a recognized pseudogene. CDR3 length equals 15 residues. The DNA for the CDR3 is TGTGCCAGCAGCAAAGGGACTAGCGCACAAGAGACCCAGTACTTC. As protein: CASSKGTSAQETQYF.

The rearrangement joins TRBV23-1 to TRBJ1-5, with unresolved D. TRBV23-1 is an ORF; its function is uncertain. This CDR3 region has 17 residues. With 1 base removed from V and 0 bases from J, the gap between germline ends came to 13 bases. For the CDR3, the DNA is TGCGCCAGCAGTCAATTCGGTGCGGATCGTAGCAATCAGCCCCAGCATTTT. Protein: CASSQFGADRSNQPQHF.

Concerning this clone: The sample holds other DNA sequences that translate to the same CDR3. The chain recombines TRBV19 with TRBJ2-1; TRBD2 matches at 8 bases. From germline, CDR1 is LNHDA and CDR2 SQIVND (reference sequence). This CDR3 has 15 amino acids. V was clipped by 1 base and J by 1 base; unmatched bases: 0. This chain's CDR3 is CASSIAGGSYNEQFF. The CDR3 coding sequence is TGTGCCAGTAGTATAGCGGGAGGGTCCTACAATGAGCAGTTCTTC.

The chain couples TRBV19 to TRBJ1-5, with TRBD1 matching over 7 bases. V shed 5 bases and J 5 bases; nucleotides not matched to a gene: 15. The germline V gene has CDR1 LNHDA and CDR2 SQIVND (reference sequence). This CDR3 is built from 17 residues. The DNA of the CDR3 is TGTGCCAGTAGTCCAAGCTTTAACAGGGGTAGGGATCAGCCCCAGCATTTT. This translates into CASSPSFNRGRDQPQHF.

J is TRBJ1-1 and V is TRBV21-1; the D segment call TRBD1 is taken from the table without a DNA check. TRBV21-1 is a listed pseudogene. The CDR3 spans 18 residues. CDR3 sequence (DNA): TGTGCCAGCAGCAAAGGTCCGGGACAGGGGTTTTTTGGGGCGTTGGCTTTCTTT. Its protein is CASSKGPGQGFFGALAFF.

This chain joins TRBV11-3 and TRBJ2-5; 11 bases match TRBD2. Germline V gene lookup returns CDR1 SGHNT and CDR2 YENEEA. This CDR3 is built from 16 residues. Trimming removed 3 bases from V and 5 bases from J; junction bases left unmatched: 8. CDR3 bases: TGTGCCAGCAGCTTGGGTAGCGGGGGGGCAGAGGAGACCCAGTACTTC. This sequence encodes CASSLGSGGAEETQYF.

The chain links TRBV19 to TRBJ1-4; 7 nucleotides agree with TRBD1. The CDR3 spans 15 residues. The germline CDR1 and CDR2 sequences are LNHDA and SQIVND (reference sequence). V shed 8 bases, J shed 7 bases, and the junction held 13 bases outside the gene matches. Here the CDR3 DNA reads TGTGCCAGTGGGGACAGAGGGGGCGGAGGTGAAAAACTGTTTTTT. It is translated as CASGDRGGGGEKLFF.

V usage is TRBV3-1 (or the pseudogene TRBV3-2) and J usage is TRBJ2-1; D might be TRBD1 (5 bases). The CDR3 is made up of 17 amino acids. Germline CDR1 is LGHDT and CDR2 is YNNKEL (reference sequence). The V and J ends lost 4 bases and 6 bases respectively, with 22 bases between them. CDR3 sequence: CASSPTVWGIMGNEQFF. In nucleotides, the CDR3 is TGTGCCAGCAGCCCGACTGTTTGGGGCATAATGGGCAATGAGCAGTTCTTC.

Concerning this clone: The junction does not match germline at one end; this may be a read error. V gene TRBV28 combines with J gene TRBJ2-1, with 7 bases identical to TRBD1. CDR1 is MDHEN, CDR2 SYDVKM, per germline. The CDR3 loop spans 14 amino acids. The CDR3, as DNA: TGTGCCATCAGTCAGACAGGGATAAGGGATGAGCAGTTCTTC. Protein sequence: CAISQTGIRDEQFF.

The rearrangement uses TRBV20-1 and TRBJ1-1; possibly TRBD1 for D (6 bases). The CDR3 length is 13 residues. Germline assignment: CDR1 DFQATT and CDR2 SNEGSKA (reference sequence). The V end was cut by 3 bases, the J end by 6 bases, with 14 bases between. CDR3 sequence: CSASPQGMPEAFF. CDR3 DNA: TGCAGTGCTAGTCCACAGGGTATGCCTGAAGCTTTCTTT.

The CDR3 protein is CASSLGQGNDIQYF. As DNA, the CDR3 is TGTGCCAGCAGCTTGGGACAGGGGAATGACATTCAGTACTTC. The chain couples TRBV5-5 to TRBJ2-4, with 8 bases lining up with TRBD1. The CDR3 loop spans 14 amino acids. Germline lookup yields CDR1 SGHKS and CDR2 YYEKEE (reference sequence). J was trimmed by 8 bases and V by 0 bases; bases with no gene match: 4.

This chain joins TRBV3-1 (or the pseudogene TRBV3-2) and TRBJ1-5, with D possibly TRBD1 on 6 matching bases. Germline V CDR1 and CDR2: LGHDT, YNNKEL (reference sequence). The V end was cut by 0 bases, the J end by 3 bases, with 9 bases between. The CDR3 runs 15 residues. The CDR3 spells CASSQDGDTNQPQHF. CDR3 DNA: TGTGCCAGCAGCCAAGATGGGGACACCAATCAGCCCCAGCATTTT.

The J gene is TRBJ2-7, the V gene TRBV24-1; 7 nucleotides align to TRBD2. Germline lookup yields CDR1 KGHDR and CDR2 SFDVKD. Trimming cost V 4 bases and J 4 bases; bases outside gene matches: 3. The CDR3 is made up of 13 amino acids. The CDR3 spells CATSDGGSYEQYF. CDR3 in DNA: TGTGCCACCAGTGACGGGGGGAGTTACGAGCAGTACTTC.

This clone was recorded once. The chain combines TRBV5-1 with TRBJ1-2, with D maybe TRBD1 (6 bases). Trimming stripped 1 base from V and 2 bases from J, with 9 bases between. Germline lookup yields CDR1 SGHRS and CDR2 YFSETQ. The CDR3 extends over 14 amino acids. This CDR3 reads CASSLLQGNYGYTF. The CDR3 DNA follows: TGCGCCAGCAGCTTGTTGCAGGGGAACTATGGCTACACCTTC.

The chain couples TRBV10-3 to TRBJ2-5; a weak D match, TRBD2 (7 bases). CDR1 and CDR2 (germline): ENHRY, SYGVKD. This CDR3 comprises 12 residues. Trimming shortened V by 6 bases and J by 4 bases, and 9 bases separated the two germline ends. CDR3 coding DNA: TGTGCCATCAGCGGGGGGCGAGAGACCCAGTACTTC. Translated, it gives CAISGGRETQYF.

This clone has only a few counts. The J gene is TRBJ1-1, the V gene TRBV19, with a possible D match to TRBD1 (5 bases). Germline V gene sequence: CDR1 LNHDA, CDR2 SQIVND (reference sequence). V lost 8 bases and J lost 1, with 17 bases in between. CDR3 length: 15 amino acids. The CDR3 protein is CASLKRGGGNTEAFF. CDR3 bases: TGTGCCAGTCTTAAGAGGGGAGGCGGGAACACTGAAGCTTTCTTT. The full variable domain, completed using reference TRBV19 and TRBJ1-1, is DGGITQSPKYLFRKEGQNVTLSCEQNLNHDAMYWYRQDPGQGLRLIYYSQIVNDFQKGDIAEGYSVSREKKESFPLTVTSAQKNPTAFYLCASLKRGGGNTEAFFGQGTRLTVV.

This chain links TRBV29-1 with TRBJ2-2; 9 bases are a match to TRBD1. This CDR3 comprises 14 residues. Trimming cost V 5 bases and J 5 bases; bases outside gene matches: 6. From germline, CDR1 is SQVTM and CDR2 ANQGSEA. This CDR3 is CSVHGTGKTGELFF. DNA for the CDR3: TGCAGCGTTCATGGGACAGGGAAAACCGGGGAGCTGTTTTTT.

The chain couples TRBV4-1 to TRBJ1-2; 7 bases are shared with TRBD1. The ends lost 4 bases at V and 5 bases at J; junction bases unmatched: 10. The CDR3 spans 15 residues. Looked up from germline, CDR1 is MGHRA and CDR2 is YSYEKL. CDR3 bases: TGCGCCAGCAGCCTGAACCCGGGACAGTTTTATGGCTACACCTTC. It yields the protein CASSLNPGQFYGYTF.

The chain employs TRBV7-9 and TRBJ2-1; unclear D gene. The CDR3 has 12 residues. Germline assignment: CDR1 SEHNR and CDR2 FQNEAQ (reference sequence). The V end was cut by 5 bases, the J end by 7 bases, with 9 bases between. The CDR3 DNA reads TGTGCCAGCAGCGCCCAGTATAATGAGCAGTTCTTC. This translates into CASSAQYNEQFF.

The chain couples TRBV5-1 to TRBJ2-7; 8 bases are a match to TRBD2. V shed 0 bases and J 7 bases; nucleotides not matched to a gene: 9. This CDR3 is 15 amino acids long. Germline values: CDR1 SGHRS, CDR2 YFSETQ. The CDR3 bases are TGCGCCAGCAGCTTGGTGTTCGGGAGGGCCGATGAGCAGTACTTC. As protein: CASSLVFGRADEQYF.